The present entry profiles one T cell receptor beta chain with its context. Each CDR3 protein gets one entry after TCRdb re-called the 5' RACE reads with MiXCR. The sample gives 50,000 to 75,000 distinct CDR3 sequences, approximately 23% of which show up once; about 3% is in the top ten. CDR3 length: 16 residues. Trimming took off 3 bases at V and 3 bases at J, with 17 bases between the two ends. Germline CDR1 reads DFQATT; CDR2 reads SNEGSKA (reference sequence). The receptor was isolated from a female donor with breast cancer. The V and J genes are TRBV20-1 and TRBJ2-2, with D hard to call. The sequenced material came from memory CD4+ T cells sorted from a lymph node. Documented subset: memory CD4+ T cells, CD4+CD45RO+CD25-. CDR3 protein: CSASSTHPRHTGELFF. The CDR3 DNA sequence: TGCAGTGCTAGCTCTACTCATCCTAGGCACACCGGGGAGCTGTTTTTT.